The clone carrying this T cell receptor beta chain was detected ten times or more. Its specificity is unknown. The CDR3 extends over 13 amino acids. CDR1 is DFQATT and CDR2 is SNEGSKA in the germline V gene (reference sequence). The germline V and J ends were trimmed by 3 bases and 1 base, with 10 bases remaining between them. From the RT-PCR reads, TCRdb called clonotypes with MiXCR, one entry per CDR3 protein. Of around 500,000 distinct CDR3 sequences in the sample, approximately 10% were seen once. The sample originates from a study of response to subunit inactivated influenza vaccine. Study-wide findings and caveats: New T cells are recruited in small numbers by each seasonal influenza vaccination, according to the authors' suggestion.

The gene calls are TRBV20-1 and TRBJ2-7, with D perhaps matching TRBD1 (6 bases). The sequences come from PBMCs from blood, collected roughly 6 weeks after vaccination. The clonotype originates from a man between 45 and 60 years old who received an inactivated influenza vaccine. The CDR3 loop is CSARRDTSYEQYF. As DNA, the CDR3 is TGCAGTGCTAGGAGGGACACGTCCTACGAGCAGTACTTC.